One and the same sample provided the 8 T cell receptor beta chains below, sequenced in a study of T cells in Graves' hyperthyroidism and ophthalmopathy. Amplification of TCR beta CDR3 regions used RNA as the template. The HTBI primer set drove a first-round RT-PCR of the TCR CDR3. A single record per CDR3 protein comes from TCRdb applying MiXCR to the multiplex PCR reads. Here the sample spans approximately 400,000 distinct CDR3 sequences, approximately 14% being singletons. The sample taken for sequencing was blood. The receptors here all came from a woman under 30 with Graves' hyperthyroidism.

Ten or more counts support this clonotype. The V call is TRBV27, the J call TRBJ2-1, with D possibly matching TRBD1 (5 bases). The ends were cut back, 6 bases at V and 9 bases at J, with 15 bases in the middle. Per the germline V gene, CDR1 is MNHEY and CDR2 is SMNVEV (reference sequence). The CDR3 contains 13 residues. The CDR3 DNA is TGTGCCAGCAGAGGCAGACAGCCTCTTGAGCAGTTCTTC. Translated: CASRGRQPLEQFF.

This clonotype was seen repeatedly, ten times or more. The gene calls are TRBV5-1 and TRBJ2-3; TRBD2 matches 7 bases. V trimming: 5 bases; J trimming: 2 bases; junction bases outside the gene matches: 8. The CDR3 is 15 amino acids. Germline V gene data show CDR1 as SGHRS and CDR2 as YFSETQ. Here the CDR3 DNA reads TGCGCCAGCAGGCCGGGACTACAAAACACAGATACGCAGTATTTT. Protein sequence: CASRPGLQNTDTQYF. Looking up the rest from reference TRBV5-1 and TRBJ2-3 gives the full variable domain: KAGVTQTPRYLIKTRGQQVTLSCSPISGHRSVSWYQQTPGQGLQFLFEYFSETQRNKGNFPGRFSGRQFSNSRSEMNVSTLELGDSALYLCASRPGLQNTDTQYFGPGTRLTVL.

This clonotype has a count of ten or more. The chain links TRBV20-1 to TRBJ1-2; D gene ambiguous. Germline V gives CDR1 DFQATT, CDR2 SNEGSKA (reference sequence). Trimming shortened V by 3 bases and J by 7 bases, and 12 bases separated the two germline ends. The CDR3 is 12 residues long. CDR3 bases: TGCAGTGCTAGCGAGGATGGAATTGGCTACACCTTC. It encodes CSASEDGIGYTF.

This clonotype was observed many times. The J gene is TRBJ2-5, the V gene TRBV28, with D uncertain. CDR1 is MDHEN and CDR2 is SYDVKM in the germline V gene. This CDR3 is 16 amino acids long. V was pared by 5 bases and J by 7 bases, with 23 bases between. Here the CDR3 reads CASSSIFGMSQWTQYF. The CDR3 nucleotides read TGTGCCAGCAGTAGTATATTTGGTATGTCTCAGTGGACCCAGTACTTC.

This clonotype appeared a few times. The chain has TRBV5-1 and TRBJ2-7; 8 bases line up with TRBD2. CDR3 length: 15 residues. V lost 3 bases to trimming and J lost 2 bases; unmatched junction nucleotides: 7. From germline, CDR1 is SGHRS and CDR2 YFSETQ. Written as DNA, the CDR3 is TGCGCCAGCAGCTATGATAGCGGGGCCCCCTACGAGCAGTACTTC. Encoded protein: CASSYDSGAPYEQYF.

This clonotype has a count of ten or more. V usage is TRBV20-1 and J usage is TRBJ1-1; D is unclear. This CDR3 has 13 amino acids. Germline V lookup: CDR1 DFQATT, CDR2 SNEGSKA (reference sequence). CDR3 DNA sequence: TGCAGCGGTGTTGGGCCAGGGAACACTGAAGCTTTCTTT. Its protein is CSGVGPGNTEAFF.

This clonotype has a count of ten or more. The chain uses TRBV6-2 or TRBV6-3 and TRBJ1-1; no firm D call. V dropped 2 bases and J dropped 0 bases, with 10 bases sitting between them. The CDR3 loop spans 15 amino acids. Per the germline V gene, CDR1 is MNHEY and CDR2 is SVGEGT. For the CDR3, the DNA is TGTGCCAGCAGTTACGAATGGCTTTTGAACACTGAAGCTTTCTTT. This sequence encodes CASSYEWLLNTEAFF.

This clonotype was observed many times. The chain is built from TRBV27 and TRBJ1-2; D is ambiguous. Germline CDR1 and CDR2: MNHEY and SMNVEV (reference sequence). Trimming pared 1 base from V and 4 bases from J, leaving 19 bases between. CDR3 length: 17 residues. CDR3 sequence reads: CASSLLQPRGGVYGYTF. The CDR3 DNA sequence: TGTGCCAGCAGTTTATTGCAACCACGGGGTGGGGTCTATGGCTACACCTTC.